This TCR beta chain appears in the sequencing data of a study of T cells expressing NK-cell markers. Study-wide background: CD3+CD56+NKG2C+, CD3+CD56+NKG2C- and CD3+CD56-NKG2C+ T cells, once sorted, supplied the TCR beta repertoires. With respect to HCMV, seven of the eight sequenced donors were seropositive, and one was seronegative.

On this clonotype itself: Antigen unknown.

CDR3 length: 19 residues. TCR beta cDNA was generated via 5'RACE template switching incorporating UMIs. Reprocessing the 5' RACE reads, TCRdb reports a single entry for every CDR3 protein and omits DNA. The table lists 200,000 to 300,000 distinct CDR3 sequences. Overall study results and limits: Researchers report these clonotypes also headed the CD3+CD56-NKG2C+ fraction in a handful of donors.

The clonotype comes from a woman between 18 and 70 years old in good health. Material for sequencing was blood T cells: a sorted CD56 or NKG2C T cell subset, CD4+ or CD8+ T cells, or bulk PBMC T cells (not recorded which). The J gene is TRBJ2-1, the V gene TRBV12-3 or TRBV12-4; TCRdb calls TRBD2, which cannot be checked without DNA. The CDR3: CASSSPGLASKSPSDEQFF.